This T cell receptor beta chain is drawn from a study of blood T cell repertoires in COVID-19. As for the study in general: Samples representing acute and convalescent COVID-19 were sourced from the United States, Italy and Spain. Sample material is recorded as cDNA or gDNA derived from T cells, B-cell-depleted T cells, or PBMCs.

Participants' reported clinical history set cohort assignment. Study processing details: Reference gene primer amplification yielded estimated nucleated cell counts. This table comes from immunoSEQ multiplex PCR, and its TCRdb copy is limited to in-frame clones, with some not included. V and J calls plus clone size are reproduced from that table; the DNA served to infer D and trimming. The repertoire includes about 150,000 clones, over 65% of them detected once, and roughly 5.6% sits in the top ten. CDR3 length: 15 residues. The V gene is TRBV21-1, the J gene TRBJ2-7; TRBD2 is the table's D call and was not checked against the DNA. TRBV21-1 is a pseudogene segment. This receptor was taken from a woman aged 45 to 65 who had recovered from COVID-19. The sequenced sample was PBMCs or T cells enriched from blood (not recorded which). The CDR3 region is CASSSRDFQPDEQYF. As DNA, the CDR3 is TGTGCCAGCAGCTCCCGGGACTTTCAGCCCGACGAGCAGTACTTC.